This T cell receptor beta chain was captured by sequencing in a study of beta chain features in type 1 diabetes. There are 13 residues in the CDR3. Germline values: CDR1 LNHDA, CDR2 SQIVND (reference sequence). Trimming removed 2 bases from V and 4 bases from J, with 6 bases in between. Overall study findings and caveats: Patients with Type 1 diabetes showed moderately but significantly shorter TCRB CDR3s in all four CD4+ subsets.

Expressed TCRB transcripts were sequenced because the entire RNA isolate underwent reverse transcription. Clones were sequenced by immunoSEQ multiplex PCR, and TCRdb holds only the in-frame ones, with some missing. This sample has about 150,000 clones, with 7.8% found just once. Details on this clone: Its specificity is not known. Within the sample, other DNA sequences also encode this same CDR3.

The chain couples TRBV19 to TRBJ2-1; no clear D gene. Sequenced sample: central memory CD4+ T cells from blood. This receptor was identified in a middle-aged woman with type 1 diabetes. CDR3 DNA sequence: TGTGCCAGTAGTATACCCCTATACAATGAGCAGTTCTTC. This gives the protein CASSIPLYNEQFF. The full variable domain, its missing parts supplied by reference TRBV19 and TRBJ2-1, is DGGITQSPKYLFRKEGQNVTLSCEQNLNHDAMYWYRQDPGQGLRLIYYSQIVNDFQKGDIAEGYSVSREKKESFPLTVTSAQKNPTAFYLCASSIPLYNEQFFGPGTRLTVL.